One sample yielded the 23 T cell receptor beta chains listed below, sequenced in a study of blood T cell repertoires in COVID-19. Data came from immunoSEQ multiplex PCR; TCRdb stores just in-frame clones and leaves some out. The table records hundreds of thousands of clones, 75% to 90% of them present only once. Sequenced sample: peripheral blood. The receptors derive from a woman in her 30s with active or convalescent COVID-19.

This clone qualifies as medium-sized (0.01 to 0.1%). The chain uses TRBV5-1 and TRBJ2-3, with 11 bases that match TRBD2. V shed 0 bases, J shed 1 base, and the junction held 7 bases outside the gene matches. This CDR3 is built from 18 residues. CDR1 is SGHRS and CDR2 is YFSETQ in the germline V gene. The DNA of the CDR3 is TGCGCCAGCAGCTTGGCTGTAGCGGGGGGGCTCGGCACAGATACGCAGTATTTT. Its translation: CASSLAVAGGLGTDTQYF.

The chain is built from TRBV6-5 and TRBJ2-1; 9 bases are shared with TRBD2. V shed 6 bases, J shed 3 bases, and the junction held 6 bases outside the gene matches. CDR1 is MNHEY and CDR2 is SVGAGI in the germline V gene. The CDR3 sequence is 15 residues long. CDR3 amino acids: CASSPTSGNYNEQFF. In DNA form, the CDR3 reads TGTGCCAGCAGCCCGACTAGCGGTAACTACAATGAGCAGTTCTTC.

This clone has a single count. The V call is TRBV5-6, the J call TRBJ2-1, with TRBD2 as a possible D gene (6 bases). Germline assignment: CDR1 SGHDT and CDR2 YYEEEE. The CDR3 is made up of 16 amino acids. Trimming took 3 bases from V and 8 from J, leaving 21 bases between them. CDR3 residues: CASSSKPGLSPDEQFF. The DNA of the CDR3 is TGTGCCAGCAGCTCAAAACCGGGACTCTCTCCAGATGAGCAGTTCTTC.

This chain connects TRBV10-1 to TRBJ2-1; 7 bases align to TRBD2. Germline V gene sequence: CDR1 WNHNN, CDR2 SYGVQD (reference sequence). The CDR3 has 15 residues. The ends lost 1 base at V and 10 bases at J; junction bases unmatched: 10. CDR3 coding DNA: TGCGCCAGCAGTGAGTTAGGACTAGGCCTCGGCGAGCAGTTCTTC. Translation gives CASSELGLGLGEQFF.

CDR3 in amino acids: CASSRDSLPNTEAFF. The CDR3 DNA follows: TGTGCCAGCAGCCGGGACAGTCTTCCGAACACTGAAGCTTTCTTT. The rearrangement joins TRBV7-8 to TRBJ1-1; 7 positions agree with TRBD1. Germline-derived CDR1 and CDR2 are SGHVS and FQNEAQ. The CDR3 is 15 amino acids. V lost 5 bases to trimming and J lost 1 base; unmatched junction nucleotides: 7.

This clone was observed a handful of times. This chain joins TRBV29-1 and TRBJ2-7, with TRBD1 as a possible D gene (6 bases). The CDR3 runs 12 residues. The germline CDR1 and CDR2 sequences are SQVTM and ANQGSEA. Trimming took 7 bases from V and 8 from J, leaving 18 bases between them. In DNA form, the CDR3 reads TGCAGCGCACTTACGGCCAGGGGACAGCAGTACTTC. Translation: CSALTARGQQYF.

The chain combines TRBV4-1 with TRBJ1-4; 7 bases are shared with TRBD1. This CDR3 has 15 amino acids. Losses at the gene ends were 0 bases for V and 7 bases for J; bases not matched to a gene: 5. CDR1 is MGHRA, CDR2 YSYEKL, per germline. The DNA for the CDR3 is TGCGCCAGCAGCCAAGATCGACAGGGTGGTGAAAAACTGTTTTTT. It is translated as CASSQDRQGGEKLFF.

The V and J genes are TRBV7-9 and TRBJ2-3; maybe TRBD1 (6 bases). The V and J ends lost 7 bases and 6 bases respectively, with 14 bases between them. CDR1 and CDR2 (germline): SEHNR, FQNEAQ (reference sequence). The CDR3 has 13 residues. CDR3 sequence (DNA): TGTGCCAGCACTTTGACAGGCGGCGATACGCAGTATTTT. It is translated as CASTLTGGDTQYF.

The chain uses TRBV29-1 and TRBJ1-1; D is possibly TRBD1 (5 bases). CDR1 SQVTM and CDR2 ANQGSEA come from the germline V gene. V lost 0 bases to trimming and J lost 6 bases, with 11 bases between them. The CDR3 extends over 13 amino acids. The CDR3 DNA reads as TGCAGCGTTGAAGAGGCAGGGAGGCCTGAAGCTTTCTTT. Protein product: CSVEEAGRPEAFF.

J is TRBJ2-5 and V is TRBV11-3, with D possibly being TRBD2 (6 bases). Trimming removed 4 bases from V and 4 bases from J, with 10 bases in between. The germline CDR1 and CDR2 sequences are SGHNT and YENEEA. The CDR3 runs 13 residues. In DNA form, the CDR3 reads TGTGCCAGCAGCTCCGCCGGGGGAGAGACCCAGTACTTC. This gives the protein CASSSAGGETQYF.

The CDR3, as DNA: TGCGCCAGCAGCCGGGACACCAGCACAGATACGCAGTATTTT. This translates into CASSRDTSTDTQYF. This chain joins TRBV10-1 and TRBJ2-3, with D perhaps matching TRBD1 (6 bases). The CDR3 runs to 14 residues. Per the germline V gene, CDR1 is WNHNN and CDR2 is SYGVQD (reference sequence). V lost 6 bases and J 0 bases, leaving 10 bases between the germline ends.

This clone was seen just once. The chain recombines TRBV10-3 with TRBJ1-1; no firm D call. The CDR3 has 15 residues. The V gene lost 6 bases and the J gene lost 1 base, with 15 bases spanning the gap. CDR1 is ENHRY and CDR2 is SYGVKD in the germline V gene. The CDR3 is CAIRGGPNGNTEAFF. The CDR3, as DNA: TGTGCCATCAGGGGCGGGCCTAATGGGAACACTGAAGCTTTCTTT.

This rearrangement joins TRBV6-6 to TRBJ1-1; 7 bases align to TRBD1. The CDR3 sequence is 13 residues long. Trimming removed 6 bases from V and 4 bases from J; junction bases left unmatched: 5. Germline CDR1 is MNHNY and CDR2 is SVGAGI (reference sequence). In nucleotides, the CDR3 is TGTGCCAGCAGGTATGGACAGGCCACTGAAGCTTTCTTT. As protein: CASRYGQATEAFF.

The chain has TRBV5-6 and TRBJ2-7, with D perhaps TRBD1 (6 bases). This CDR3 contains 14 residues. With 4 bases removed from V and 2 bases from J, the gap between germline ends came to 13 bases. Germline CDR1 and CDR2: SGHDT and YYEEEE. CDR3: CASSTFRDTYEQYF. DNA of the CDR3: TGTGCCAGCAGCACATTCCGGGACACCTACGAGCAGTACTTC.

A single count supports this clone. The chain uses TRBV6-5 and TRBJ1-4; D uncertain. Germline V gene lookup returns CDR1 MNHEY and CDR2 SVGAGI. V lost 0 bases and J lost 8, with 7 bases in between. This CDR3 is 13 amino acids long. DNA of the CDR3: TGTGCCAGCAGTTACTCTACGAGGGAAAAACTGTTTTTT. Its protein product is CASSYSTREKLFF.

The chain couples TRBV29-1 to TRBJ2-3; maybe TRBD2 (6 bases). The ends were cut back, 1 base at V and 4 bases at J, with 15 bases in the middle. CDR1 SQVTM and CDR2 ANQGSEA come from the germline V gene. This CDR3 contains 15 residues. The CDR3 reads CSVEGGRGAADTQYF. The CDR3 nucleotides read TGCAGCGTTGAAGGTGGGCGGGGCGCAGCAGATACGCAGTATTTT.

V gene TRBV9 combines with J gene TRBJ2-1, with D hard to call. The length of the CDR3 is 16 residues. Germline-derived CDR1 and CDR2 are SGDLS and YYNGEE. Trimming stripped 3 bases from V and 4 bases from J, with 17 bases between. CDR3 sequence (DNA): TGTGCCAGCAGCGCCGGCAGGCGTCAGCCTTACAATGAGCAGTTCTTC. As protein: CASSAGRRQPYNEQFF.

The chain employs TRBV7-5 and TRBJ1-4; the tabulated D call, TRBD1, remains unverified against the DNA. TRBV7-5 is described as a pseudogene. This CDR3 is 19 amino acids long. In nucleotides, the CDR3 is TGTGTCAGAAGCTTCTTTCCGGGACAGGGGTCACCCTATAATGAAAAACTGTTTTTT. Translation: CVRSFFPGQGSPYNEKLFF.

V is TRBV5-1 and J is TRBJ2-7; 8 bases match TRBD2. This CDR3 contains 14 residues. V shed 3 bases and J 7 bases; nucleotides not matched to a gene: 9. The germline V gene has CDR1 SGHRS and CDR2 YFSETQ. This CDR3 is CASSSGTSHIEQYF. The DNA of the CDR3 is TGCGCCAGCAGCTCCGGGACTAGTCATATTGAGCAGTACTTC.

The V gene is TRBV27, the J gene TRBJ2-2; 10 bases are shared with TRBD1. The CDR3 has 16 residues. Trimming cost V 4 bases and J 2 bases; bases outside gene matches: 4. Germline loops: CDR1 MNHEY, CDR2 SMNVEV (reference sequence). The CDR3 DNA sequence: TGTGCCAGCAGTTCTGGGACAGGGGCAAACACCGGGGAGCTGTTTTTT. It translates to CASSSGTGANTGELFF.

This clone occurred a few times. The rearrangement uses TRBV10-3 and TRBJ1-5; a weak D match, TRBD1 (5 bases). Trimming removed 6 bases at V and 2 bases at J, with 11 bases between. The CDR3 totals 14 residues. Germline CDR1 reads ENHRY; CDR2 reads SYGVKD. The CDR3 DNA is TGTGCCATCAGCCTGCAGGGCGGCAATCAGCCCCAGCATTTT. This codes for CAISLQGGNQPQHF.

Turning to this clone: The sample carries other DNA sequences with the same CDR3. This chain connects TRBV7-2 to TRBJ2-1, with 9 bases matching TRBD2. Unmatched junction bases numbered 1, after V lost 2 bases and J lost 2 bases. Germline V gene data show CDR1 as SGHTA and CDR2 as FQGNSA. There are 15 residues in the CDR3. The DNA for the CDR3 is TGTGCCAGCAGCTTATTAGCGGGGGCCTACAATGAGCAGTTCTTC. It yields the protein CASSLLAGAYNEQFF.

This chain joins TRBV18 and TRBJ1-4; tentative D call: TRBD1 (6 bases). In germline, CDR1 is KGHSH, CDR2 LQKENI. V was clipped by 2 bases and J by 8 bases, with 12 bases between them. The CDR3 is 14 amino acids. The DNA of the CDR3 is TGTGCCAGCTCACCATCAGGGGTTCGGGAAAAACTGTTTTTT. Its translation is CASSPSGVREKLFF.